The clone carrying this TCR beta chain was seen a handful of times. Its specificity is unknown. This CDR3 contains 16 residues. Germline V CDR1 and CDR2: LGHNA, YSLEER. With 0 bases removed from V and 3 bases from J, the gap between germline ends came to 14 bases. This sample was taken from a study of T-cell memory formation after mild COVID-19. TCR alpha and TCR beta cDNA libraries carrying sample barcodes and UMIs came from 5'RACE with constant-segment primers. TCRdb reprocessed the 5' RACE reads with MiXCR, giving one entry per CDR3 protein. Of under 350,000 distinct CDR3 sequences in the sample, 15% to 20% were seen once. Findings of the study overall: Most CD4+ clones that shrank were in CM and EM, while CD8+ ones turned up in EMRA. Clones contracting over day 15 to 85 were CD4/CD8 balanced, with later expanders leaning CD4+. Memory cells collected pre-infection included some clones that later responded, suggesting cross-reactive memory joined.

Sequenced sample: PBMCs or a T cell subset sorted from them (not recorded which). The rearrangement joins TRBV4-3 to TRBJ1-2, with TRBD1 as a possible D gene (5 bases). The receptor's source is a man in his late teens or twenties who had mild COVID-19 (a few samples of this study predate the infection). Cell type and time point are not known. The CDR3 here is CASSQEGGREYYGYTF. CDR3 sequence (DNA): TGCGCCAGCAGCCAAGAAGGAGGCAGGGAGTACTATGGCTACACCTTC.